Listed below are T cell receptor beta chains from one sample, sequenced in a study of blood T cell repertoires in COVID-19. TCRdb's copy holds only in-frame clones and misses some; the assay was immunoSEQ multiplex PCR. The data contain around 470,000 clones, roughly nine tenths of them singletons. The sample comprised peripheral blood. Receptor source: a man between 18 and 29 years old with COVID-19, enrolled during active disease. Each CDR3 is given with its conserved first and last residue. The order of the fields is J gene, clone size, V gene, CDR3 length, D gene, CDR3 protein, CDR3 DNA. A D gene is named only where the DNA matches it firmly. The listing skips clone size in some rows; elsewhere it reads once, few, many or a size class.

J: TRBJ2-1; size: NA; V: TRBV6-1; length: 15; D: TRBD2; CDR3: CASSEEAGGPGEQFF; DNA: TGTGCCAGCAGTGAAGAAGCGGGAGGGCCGGGTGAGCAGTTCTTC
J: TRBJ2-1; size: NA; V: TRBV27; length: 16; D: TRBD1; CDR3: CASRSPGTEGYNEQFF; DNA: TGTGCCAGCCGGAGCCCCGGGACAGAGGGGTACAATGAGCAGTTCTTC
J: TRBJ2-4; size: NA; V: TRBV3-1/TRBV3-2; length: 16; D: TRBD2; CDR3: CASSQTSGGAKNIQYF; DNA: TGTGCCAGCAGCCAAACTAGCGGGGGGGCCAAAAACATTCAGTACTTC
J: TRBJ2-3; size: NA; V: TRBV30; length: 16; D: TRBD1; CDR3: CAWTLQGQGRTDTQYF; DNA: TGTGCCTGGACCCTACAGGGACAGGGGCGCACAGATACGCAGTATTTT
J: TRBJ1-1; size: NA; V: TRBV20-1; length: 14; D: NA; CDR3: CSASRGHSNTEAFF; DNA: TGCAGTGCTAGTCGGGGACACTCGAACACTGAAGCTTTCTTT
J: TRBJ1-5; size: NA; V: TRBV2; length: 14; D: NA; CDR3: CASSPRVSNQPQHF; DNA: TGTGCCAGCAGCCCGAGGGTGAGCAATCAGCCCCAGCATTTT
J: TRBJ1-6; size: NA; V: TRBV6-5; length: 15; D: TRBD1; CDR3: CASRPGTGANSPLHF; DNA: TGTGCCAGCAGACCCGGGACAGGAGCCAATTCACCCCTCCACTTT
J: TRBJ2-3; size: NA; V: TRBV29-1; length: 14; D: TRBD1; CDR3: CSVQGDGSTDTQYF; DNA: TGCAGCGTTCAGGGGGACGGCAGCACAGATACGCAGTATTTT
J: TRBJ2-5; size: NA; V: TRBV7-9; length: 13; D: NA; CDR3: CASSLRGSETQYF; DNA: TGTGCCAGCAGCTTACGGGGGTCGGAGACCCAGTACTTC
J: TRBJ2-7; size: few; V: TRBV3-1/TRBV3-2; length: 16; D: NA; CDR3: CASSRPGQTSSYEQYF; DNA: TGTGCCAGCAGCCGACCGGGACAGACTAGCTCCTACGAGCAGTACTTC
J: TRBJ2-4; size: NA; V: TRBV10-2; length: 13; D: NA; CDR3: CASSPGRQNIQYF; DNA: TGCGCCAGCAGCCCCGGGAGACAAAACATTCAGTACTTC
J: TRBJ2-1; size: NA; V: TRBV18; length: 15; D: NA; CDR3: CASSALARPYNEQFF; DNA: TGTGCCAGCTCCGCGCTAGCGCGGCCCTACAATGAGCAGTTCTTC
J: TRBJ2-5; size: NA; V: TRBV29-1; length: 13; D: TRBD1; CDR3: CSVEVQGAETQYF; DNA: TGCAGCGTTGAAGTACAGGGGGCAGAGACCCAGTACTTC
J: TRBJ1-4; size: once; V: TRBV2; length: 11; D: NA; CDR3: CASKRSEKLFF; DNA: TGTGCCAGCAAGAGGAGTGAAAAACTGTTTTTT
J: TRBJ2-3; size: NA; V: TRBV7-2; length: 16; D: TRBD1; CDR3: CASSSGQGAITDTQYF; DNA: TGTGCCAGCAGCTCCGGACAGGGGGCAATAACAGATACGCAGTATTTT
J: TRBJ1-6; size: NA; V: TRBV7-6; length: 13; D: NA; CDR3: CASSLGSNSPLHF; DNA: TGTGCCAGCAGCTTAGGCAGTAACTCACCCCTCCACTTT
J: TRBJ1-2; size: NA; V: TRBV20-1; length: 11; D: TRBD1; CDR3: CSARQGRGYTF; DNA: TGCAGTGCTCGACAGGGGAGAGGCTACACCTTC
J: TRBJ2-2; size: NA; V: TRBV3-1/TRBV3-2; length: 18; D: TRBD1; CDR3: CASSQAWDRGSYTGELFF; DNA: TGTGCCAGCAGCCAAGCTTGGGACAGGGGGTCTTACACCGGGGAGCTGTTTTTT
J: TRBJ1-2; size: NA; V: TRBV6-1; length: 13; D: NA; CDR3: CASSELRGGGYTF; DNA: TGTGCCAGCAGTGAATTGCGGGGCGGTGGCTACACCTTC
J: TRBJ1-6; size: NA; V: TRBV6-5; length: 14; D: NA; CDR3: CASSVPQLTSPLHF; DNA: TGTGCCAGCAGCGTTCCACAGTTGACCTCACCCCTCCACTTT
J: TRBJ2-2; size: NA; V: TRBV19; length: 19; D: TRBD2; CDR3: CASSLSRLAGESGSGELFF; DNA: TGTGCCAGCAGCCTTTCGAGACTAGCGGGAGAAAGTGGGAGCGGGGAGCTGTTTTTT
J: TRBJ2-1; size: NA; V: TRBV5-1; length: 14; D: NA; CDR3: CASSFGEINNEQFF; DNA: TGCGCCAGCAGCTTTGGGGAGATTAACAATGAGCAGTTCTTC
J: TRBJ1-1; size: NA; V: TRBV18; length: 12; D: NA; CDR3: CASSPPSTEAFF; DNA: TGTGCCAGCTCACCCCCCTCCACTGAAGCTTTCTTT
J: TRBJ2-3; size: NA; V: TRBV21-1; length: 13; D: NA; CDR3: CARAGGRTDTQYF; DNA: TGTGCCAGAGCGGGAGGACGCACAGATACGCAGTATTTT
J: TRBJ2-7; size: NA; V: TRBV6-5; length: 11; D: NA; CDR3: CASSLHYEQYF; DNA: TGTGCCAGCAGTTTACACTACGAGCAGTACTTC
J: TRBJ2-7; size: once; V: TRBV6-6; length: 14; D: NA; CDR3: CASSWAGNVYEQYF; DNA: TGTGCCAGCAGTTGGGCAGGGAACGTCTACGAGCAGTACTTC
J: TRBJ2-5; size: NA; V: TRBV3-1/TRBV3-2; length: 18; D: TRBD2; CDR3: CASSQDHRAGGRLGTQYF; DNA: TGTGCCAGCAGCCAAGATCATAGGGCGGGGGGGCGTTTAGGGACCCAGTACTTC
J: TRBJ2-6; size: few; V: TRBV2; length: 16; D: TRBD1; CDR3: CASSRDSSSGANVLTF; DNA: TGTGCCAGCAGCAGGGACAGTAGCTCTGGGGCCAACGTCCTGACTTTC
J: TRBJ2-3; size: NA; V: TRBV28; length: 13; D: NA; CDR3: CASHQGGTDTQYF; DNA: TGTGCCAGCCACCAGGGTGGCACAGATACGCAGTATTTT
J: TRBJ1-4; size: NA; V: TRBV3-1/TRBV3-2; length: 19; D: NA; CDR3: CASSSSGVDRLATNEKLFF; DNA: TGTGCCAGCAGTAGCAGCGGGGTGGATAGGCTCGCAACTAATGAAAAACTGTTTTTT
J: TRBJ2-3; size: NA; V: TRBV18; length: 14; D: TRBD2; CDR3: CASSRGGVPDTQYF; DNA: TGTGCCAGCTCACGCGGGGGAGTCCCAGATACGCAGTATTTT